The sequence of this T cell receptor (beta chain) was determined in a study of blood T cell repertoires in COVID-19. This clone came up once. Self-reported history from a screening survey and questionnaire set each donor's cohort. Germline CDR1 MGHRA, CDR2 YSYEKL. The V gene lost 4 bases and the J gene lost 1 base, with 10 bases spanning the gap. This CDR3 region has 15 residues. Sequencing was performed with immunoSEQ multiplex PCR; in TCRdb, only in-frame clones are kept and a portion is missing. Among under 200,000 clones, more than 65% were seen once, and the ten largest hold about 5.3%. The chain is built from TRBV4-1 and TRBJ2-2; D is perhaps TRBD2 (5 bases). This sequence was found in a woman in her forties with acute COVID-19. Specimen: PBMCs or T cells enriched from blood (not recorded which). CDR3 protein: CASSPLAGNTGELFF. The CDR3 DNA sequence: TGCGCCAGCAGCCCACTGGCGGGGAACACCGGGGAGCTGTTTTTT.